Below are 17 T cell receptor beta chains sequenced from a single sample in a study of vaccination effects on CD4 cells after COVID-19 (dated by TCRdb to between 2022 and 2023). These receptors lack a known antigen. Library prep was done by the immunoSEQ multiplex PCR assay. TCRdb provides this immuneACCESS table in a form limited to in-frame rearrangements. Some clones are lacking; in checked studies, under half of them reflect an unresolved V gene, and why the rest are absent is not known. The sample records about 73,000 clones, roughly four fifths of which are singletons. The ten largest account for less than 2.5% of the sample. After about 9 days of culture, CD4+ T cells were isolated with the EasySep CD4+ T cell isolation kit. Each participant received two doses of an mRNA SARS-CoV-2 vaccine, either BNT162b2 or mRNA-1273. The starting material was CD4+ T cells from PBMCs cultured without peptide, obtained after COVID-19 vaccination. These TCRs come from a human donor who received a COVID-19 vaccine.

This chain links TRBV18 with TRBJ1-6; D call uncertain. The CDR3 sequence is 16 residues long. CDR1 and CDR2 (germline): KGHSH, LQKENI. V was clipped by 3 bases and J by 0 bases, with 9 bases between them. In DNA, the CDR3 is TGTGCCAGCTCACCGGAGAGAGGCTCCTATAATTCACCCCTCCACTTT. It specifies CASSPERGSYNSPLHF. Based on the CDR3 plus reference TRBV18 and TRBJ1-6, the full variable domain is NAGVMQNPRHLVRRRGQEARLRCSPMKGHSHVYWYRQLPEEGLKFMVYLQKENIIDESGMPKERFSAEFPKEGPSILRIQQVVRGDSAAYFCASSPERGSYNSPLHFGNGTRLTVT.

The gene calls are TRBV4-3 and TRBJ2-4; 11 nucleotides match TRBD1. This CDR3 is 15 amino acids long. Germline CDR1 is LGHNA and CDR2 is YSLEER. The V gene end was trimmed by 6 bases and the J gene end by 5 bases; junction bases not matched to a gene: 6. The CDR3 DNA follows: TGCGCCAGCAGTATCGGACAGGGGGCCCAAAACATTCAGTACTTC. Translation gives CASSIGQGAQNIQYF.

This chain connects TRBV15 to TRBJ2-7, with D perhaps TRBD1 (6 bases). The CDR3 contains 14 residues. Germline CDR1 reads LNHNV; CDR2 reads YYDKDF (reference sequence). The germline V and J ends were trimmed by 0 bases and 2 bases, with 8 bases remaining between them. The CDR3 DNA reads TGTGCCACCAGCAGAGACAGGGGCCCCTACGAGCAGTACGTC. Protein sequence: CATSRDRGPYEQYV.

This chain uses TRBV15 with TRBJ2-5, with a weak D call TRBD2 (6 bases). The length of the CDR3 is 13 residues. V was trimmed by 1 base and J by 5 bases, leaving 8 bases between them. Germline V gives CDR1 LNHNV, CDR2 YYDKDF (reference sequence). This CDR3 reads CATSRAREETQYF. CDR3 sequence (DNA): TGTGCCACCAGCAGAGCCCGGGAGGAGACCCAGTACTTC. The full variable domain, its missing parts supplied by reference TRBV15 and TRBJ2-5, is DAMVIQNPRYQVTQFGKPVTLSCSQTLNHNVMYWYQQKSSQAPKLLFHYYDKDFNNEADTPDNFQSRRPNTSFCFLDIRSPGLGDTAMYLCATSRAREETQYFGPGTRLLVL.

This chain connects TRBV10-3 to TRBJ2-5, with a possible D match to TRBD2 (6 bases). The germline CDR1 and CDR2 sequences are ENHRY and SYGVKD. CDR3 length: 13 amino acids. Trimming removed 6 bases from V and 4 bases from J, with 12 bases in between. CDR3 residues: CAISRLALETQYF. The CDR3 bases are TGTGCCATCAGCCGCCTAGCGTTAGAGACCCAGTACTTC.

The rearrangement links TRBV2 to TRBJ1-1, with 11 bases aligning to TRBD1. CDR1 and CDR2 (germline): SNHLY, FYNNEI. CDR3 length: 14 amino acids. Trimming removed 11 bases from V and 4 bases from J; junction bases left unmatched: 9. The CDR3 protein is CAGGQGARGTEAFF. The CDR3 coding sequence is TGTGCCGGAGGACAGGGGGCAAGGGGCACTGAAGCTTTCTTT.

This clone showed up just once. The CDR3 nucleotides are TGCGCCAGCAGCTTCCAGGGGGCGCACACCGGGGAGCTGTTTTTT. Translation: CASSFQGAHTGELFF. This chain connects TRBV5-1 to TRBJ2-2, with TRBD1 matching 8 bases. Germline V lookup: CDR1 SGHRS, CDR2 YFSETQ. This CDR3 is built from 15 residues. V was clipped by 2 bases and J by 3 bases; unmatched bases: 3.

V gene TRBV28 combines with J gene TRBJ1-2; no definite D call. The CDR3 length is 11 residues. The germline V gene has CDR1 MDHEN and CDR2 SYDVKM. V lost 8 bases to trimming and J lost 6 bases, with 10 bases between them. DNA for the CDR3: TGTGCCAGCGCCCTAGCGGATGGCTACACCTTC. Translation gives CASALADGYTF.

The chain joins TRBV7-9 to TRBJ2-7; 11 bases agree with TRBD1. Germline CDR1 is SEHNR and CDR2 is FQNEAQ (reference sequence). This CDR3 comprises 14 residues. After removal of 10 bases from V and 3 bases from J, the junction contained 8 bases not matched to a gene. CDR3 loop: CATRSGTGGYEQYV. The CDR3 DNA follows: TGTGCCACCCGATCGGGGACAGGGGGCTACGAGCAGTACGTC.

J is TRBJ2-7 and V is TRBV13; no clear D gene. The germline V gene has CDR1 PRHDT and CDR2 FYEKMQ (reference sequence). Trimming stripped 2 bases from V and 3 bases from J, with 5 bases between. This CDR3 is 12 amino acids long. CDR3 residues: CASSLYSYEQYV. DNA of the CDR3: TGTGCCAGCAGCTTATATAGCTACGAGCAGTACGTC.

V usage is TRBV19 and J usage is TRBJ1-2; TRBD1 is a possible D gene (5 bases). Trimming left V 6 bases short and J 0 bases short, with 11 bases between. The germline V gene has CDR1 LNHDA and CDR2 SQIVND (reference sequence). The CDR3 is made up of 14 amino acids. CDR3 sequence reads: CASSQGYSNYGYTF. CDR3 DNA sequence: TGTGCCAGTAGCCAGGGCTACTCTAACTATGGCTACACCTTC. Full variable domain (outside the CDR3, taken from reference TRBV19 and TRBJ1-2): DGGITQSPKYLFRKEGQNVTLSCEQNLNHDAMYWYRQDPGQGLRLIYYSQIVNDFQKGDIAEGYSVSREKKESFPLTVTSAQKNPTAFYLCASSQGYSNYGYTFGSGTRLTVV.

This chain joins TRBV7-8 and TRBJ2-7, with D perhaps assigned TRBD1 or TRBD2 (6 bases each). Germline V gene sequence: CDR1 SGHVS, CDR2 FQNEAQ. This CDR3 region has 13 residues. The CDR3 DNA follows: TGTGCCAGCAGCCAAAATTATACCGGGGGCCCTCACGTC. Translation: CASSQNYTGGPHV.

The sample holds one count of this clone. CDR3 region: CATSEPKQGGQETQYF. Here the CDR3 DNA reads TGTGCCACCAGTGAGCCTAAACAGGGCGGTCAAGAGACCCAGTACTTC. The chain couples TRBV24-1 to TRBJ2-5; the D gene is possibly TRBD1 (6 bases). This CDR3 is built from 16 residues. V was pared by 4 bases and J by 2 bases, with 16 bases between. The germline V gene has CDR1 KGHDR and CDR2 SFDVKD.

The J gene is TRBJ2-4, the V gene TRBV19; D possibly matches TRBD1 or TRBD2 (5 bases each). The V gene lost 10 bases and the J gene lost 0 bases, with 10 bases spanning the gap. The CDR3 sequence is 13 residues long. Germline V gene data show CDR1 as LNHDA and CDR2 as SQIVND (reference sequence). In DNA, the CDR3 is TGTGCCACAACCGGGACAGCCAAAAACATTCAGTACTTC. Its translation: CATTGTAKNIQYF.

The chain is built from TRBV10-2 and TRBJ2-5; perhaps D is TRBD1 or TRBD2 (5 bases each). Germline V CDR1 and CDR2: WSHSY, SAAADI. Trimming pared 0 bases from V and 0 bases from J, leaving 11 bases between. The CDR3 totals 16 residues. As DNA, the CDR3 is TGCGCCAGCAGTGAGTCTGTGGGGGAGTACCAAGAGACCCAGTACTTC. Translated, it gives CASSESVGEYQETQYF.

The J gene is TRBJ1-2, the V gene TRBV15; D is undetermined. The CDR3 is 15 amino acids. V was shortened by 1 base and J by 4 bases, with 13 bases between the two germline ends. From germline, CDR1 is LNHNV and CDR2 YYDKDF (reference sequence). The CDR3 DNA reads as TGTGCCACCAGCAGAGTAGGTCAGGCGGTCTATGGCTACACCTTC. Its protein is CATSRVGQAVYGYTF.

This clone was seen a few times. J is TRBJ2-3 and V is TRBV7-7, with D perhaps matching TRBD1 or TRBD2 (5 bases each). Germline loops: CDR1 SSHAT, CDR2 FNYEAQ (reference sequence). The ends were cut back, 5 bases at V and 2 bases at J, with 11 bases in the middle. The CDR3 sequence is 14 residues long. CDR3 DNA sequence: TGTGCCAGCAGCCGGATCGGGACCACAGATACGCAGTATTTT. It encodes CASSRIGTTDTQYF. Full variable domain (rest looked up from reference TRBV7-7 and TRBJ2-3): GAGVSQSPRYKVTKRGQDVTLRCDPISSHATLYWYQQALGQGPEFLTYFNYEAQPDKSGLPSDRFSAERPEGSISTLTIQRTEQRDSAMYRCASSRIGTTDTQYFGPGTRLTVL.